The present TCR beta chain was sequenced within a study of STAT5B mutations in CD4+ large granular lymphocyte leukemia (dated by TCRdb to the early 2020s). The study in broad terms: Among healthy controls, the CDR3 'QG' motif was associated with a particular HLA allele. The purity of purified fractions was confirmed by flow cytometry on FACSCanto II or FACSVerse to exceed 95% among lymphocytes. The study compared the TCRbeta repertoires of patients with CD4+ T-cell large granular lymphocyte leukemia against the TCRbeta repertoires of healthy blood donors.

Details on this clone: The target of this receptor is not known. No much larger clonotype is one base removed from it; base qualities were not supplied.

The CDR3 runs 15 residues from the cysteine to the phenylalanine. Only CDR3 DNA remains: 45 bases, in frame from the first base. After removal of 8 bases from V and 4 bases from J, the junction retains 11 bases not matched to a gene. For CDR1 and CDR2, the germline V gene lists MDHEN and SYDVKM. What the work shows at the level of the full study, not this receptor alone: Greater clonality appeared to be present in CD4-sorted patient repertoires than in healthy CD4+ repertoires, and the difference was retained after the putative leukemic clones were removed. The data were not HLA-matched, and the higher clonality in CD4+ T-LGLL than in CD8+ T-LGLL could be due to the relatively small sample size. Main leukemic clonotypes were private to each patient, although roughly 23% appeared at low frequency in other patients' non-leukemic repertoires. TRBV06-family usage was enriched among the top patient clones (8/27) compared with healthy controls (2/35).

Healthy controls were roughly 40 blood donors whose buffy coats came from the Finnish Red Cross blood service. All TCR-sequenced material derived from peripheral blood: patient blood samples and healthy donor buffy coats. Peripheral blood mononuclear cells were isolated by Ficoll-Hypaque gradient centrifugation. CD4+ cells were magnetically purified from the buffy coats of healthy controls. The Gentra Puregene Cell and Tissue kit was used for genomic DNA extraction, and quantification was performed on a Qubit 2.0 fluorometer. TCRbeta rearrangements were sequenced from genomic DNA using the immunoSEQ assay at survey resolution. In the authors' own workflow: In the TCR sequencing data, the smallest productive clonotype frequency that could be detected was 2.59 x 10-5. Analyses included only productive TCRbeta rearrangements, meaning complete and in-frame sequences. Simpson clonality, calculated in the immunoSEQ Analyzer version 3.0, was used as the measure of sample clonality. Clones were grouped by frequency into very rare, small, medium, large (1-20%) or hyperexpanded (>20%) categories. Generation probabilities were estimated with OLGA 1.2.3, V-gene circos plots were made with VDJtools, specificities were searched in VDJdb, and CDR3 motifs were identified with GLIPH. The immuneACCESS repertoire file appears here via TCRdb, limited to in-frame rearrangements. These files lack a portion of the clones; in checked studies, under half of the deficit traces to unresolved V genes, and the cause of the others is not known. V and J calls and clone size follow that table, whereas D and trimming were derived from the DNA. This sample has around 32,000 clones in its table, and around 85% of those were observed once. The ten largest clones represent approximately 6% of the sample.

The sample was CD4+ T cells from blood buffy coats. The TCR was taken from a human donor in good health. This chain is built from TRBV28 and TRBJ1-2, with TRBD1 matching 9 junction bases. The bases read TGTGCCAGCCTTGAGACAGGGGGTCCCCTCTATGGCTACACCTTC. Translated, it reads CASLETGGPLYGYTF.